The 16 T cell receptor beta chains listed next were all sequenced from one sample in a study of cytomegalovirus exposure and HLA in healthy donors. The PCR was carried out with 60 Vbeta primers and 13 Jbeta primers. TCRdb's copy holds only in-frame clones and misses some; the assay was immunoSEQ multiplex PCR. The sample records some 130,000 clones, over 60% being singletons. The sequenced material came from PBMCs. These receptors originate from a human donor in good health.

The chain links TRBV7-2 to TRBJ1-2; a weak D match, TRBD1 (5 bases). This CDR3 is 15 amino acids long. V was clipped by 1 base and J by 2 bases, with 11 bases between them. The germline CDR1 and CDR2 sequences are SGHTA and FQGNSA. The CDR3 reads CASSLGQGTNYGYTF. The DNA for the CDR3 is TGTGCCAGCAGCTTAGGGCAGGGTACCAACTATGGCTACACCTTC.

This chain links TRBV19 with TRBJ1-3, with TRBD1 identical over 7 bases. This CDR3 is 14 amino acids long. The V segment lost 10 bases and the J segment 0 bases; nucleotides outside the gene matches: 6. Germline V gives CDR1 LNHDA, CDR2 SQIVND (reference sequence). The CDR3: CATRTGLSGNTIYF. DNA for the CDR3: TGTGCCACCAGGACAGGCCTCTCTGGAAACACCATATATTTT. Full variable domain (rest looked up from reference TRBV19 and TRBJ1-3): DGGITQSPKYLFRKEGQNVTLSCEQNLNHDAMYWYRQDPGQGLRLIYYSQIVNDFQKGDIAEGYSVSREKKESFPLTVTSAQKNPTAFYLCATRTGLSGNTIYFGEGSWLTVV.

The gene calls are TRBV6-5 and TRBJ1-5, with 11 bases fitting TRBD1. The V gene's germline CDR1 is MNHEY and CDR2 SVGAGI. The J segment lost 5 bases and the V segment lost 5 bases, leaving 5 bases of the junction unmatched. The CDR3 length is 15 residues. CDR3 sequence: CASSAGTGGYQPQHF. CDR3 DNA sequence: TGTGCCAGCAGTGCCGGGACAGGGGGTTATCAGCCCCAGCATTTT.

J is TRBJ1-6 and V is TRBV5-6; no definite D call. Per germline, CDR1 SGHDT and CDR2 YYEEEE. Trimming left V 4 bases short and J 0 bases short, with 11 bases between. The CDR3 length is 16 residues. The CDR3 sequence: CASSQNDFSYNSPLHF. DNA for the CDR3: TGTGCCAGCAGCCAAAACGACTTCTCCTATAATTCACCCCTCCACTTT.

The V and J genes are TRBV21-1 and TRBJ1-2; TRBD1 is taken as the D call from the table, unchecked against the DNA. TRBV21-1 is a documented pseudogene. The CDR3 runs 16 residues. The CDR3 nucleotides read TGTGCCAGCAGCAAGGCAATTTCCCTTAAGAACTATGGCTACACCTTC. It codes for CASSKAISLKNYGYTF.

This chain uses TRBV7-8 with TRBJ1-3; D ambiguous. CDR1 is SGHVS, CDR2 FQNEAQ, per germline. Trimming took 5 bases from V and 1 from J, leaving 3 bases between them. This CDR3 is 12 amino acids long. The CDR3: CASSRSGNTIYF. CDR3 coding DNA: TGTGCCAGCAGCCGTTCTGGAAACACCATATATTTT. Complete variable domain (other parts from reference TRBV7-8 and TRBJ1-3): GAGVSQSPRYKVAKRGQDVALRCDPISGHVSLFWYQQALGQGPEFLTYFQNEAQLDKSGLPSDRFFAERPEGSVSTLKIQRTQQEDSAVYLCASSRSGNTIYFGEGSWLTVV.

This clone was detected only a few times. The rearrangement uses TRBV5-1 and TRBJ2-5, with a tentative D call TRBD2 (6 bases). The CDR3 loop spans 14 amino acids. The V gene lost 0 bases and the J gene lost 5 bases, with 11 bases spanning the gap. Germline V CDR1 and CDR2: SGHRS, YFSETQ. DNA of the CDR3: TGCGCCAGCAGCTTGGGCTCGGGGACTGAGACCCAGTACTTC. It translates to CASSLGSGTETQYF.

V and J are TRBV18 and TRBJ1-1, with 7 bases matching TRBD1. This CDR3 spans 12 amino acids. The V gene's germline CDR1 is KGHSH and CDR2 LQKENI. V was clipped by 3 bases and J by 6 bases; unmatched bases: 1. The CDR3 reads CASSPDRAEAFF. As DNA, the CDR3 is TGTGCCAGCTCACCTGACAGGGCTGAAGCTTTCTTT.

The rearrangement uses TRBV19 and TRBJ1-1; maybe TRBD1 (5 bases). CDR1 and CDR2 (germline): LNHDA, SQIVND (reference sequence). CDR3 length equals 14 residues. Trimming took off 5 bases at V and 2 bases at J, with 12 bases between the two ends. The CDR3 DNA sequence: TGTGCCAGTAGTTGGTTGGGGGGTAACACTGAAGCTTTCTTT. As protein: CASSWLGGNTEAFF.

In its sample, this clone was seen once. V is TRBV19 and J is TRBJ2-2; the match to TRBD2 covers 13 bases. Germline CDR1 is LNHDA and CDR2 is SQIVND (reference sequence). Trimming took 7 bases from V and 7 from J; bases not matched to a gene: 9. The CDR3 runs 16 residues. The CDR3 region is CASTSLAGGPGGELFF. CDR3 coding DNA: TGTGCCAGTACCTCACTAGCGGGGGGGCCGGGCGGGGAGCTGTTTTTT.

This clone was seen a handful of times. This chain connects TRBV6-1 to TRBJ1-3, with 8 bases matching TRBD1. Germline V gives CDR1 MNHNS, CDR2 SASEGT. This CDR3 is built from 13 residues. V lost 2 bases and J lost 6; bases outside the gene matches: 0. As DNA, the CDR3 is TGTGCCAGCAGTGAACAGGGGGCAAACACCATATATTTT. It yields the protein CASSEQGANTIYF.

This chain links TRBV7-9 with TRBJ1-1, with TRBD1 identical over 8 bases. The CDR3 length is 15 residues. CDR1 and CDR2 from the germline V gene are SEHNR and FQNEAQ (reference sequence). J lost 5 bases, V lost 4 bases, and 9 bases had no gene match. CDR3 bases: TGTGCCAGCAGCTCCAGCTACAGGGGGAGAACTGAAGCTTTCTTT. It translates to CASSSSYRGRTEAFF.

The V call is TRBV4-1, the J call TRBJ1-2; no definite D call. Germline values: CDR1 MGHRA, CDR2 YSYEKL. The V and J ends lost 1 base and 5 bases respectively, with 17 bases between them. This CDR3 spans 16 amino acids. The CDR3 sequence is CASSQASMTPSYGYTF. The CDR3 DNA reads as TGCGCCAGCAGCCAAGCCTCAATGACACCTTCTTATGGCTACACCTTC.

V and J are TRBV9 and TRBJ2-1; D is possibly TRBD2 (6 bases). In germline, CDR1 is SGDLS, CDR2 YYNGEE. CDR3 length: 16 amino acids. V lost 3 bases and J 0 bases, leaving 13 bases between the germline ends. DNA of the CDR3: TGTGCCAGCAGCGCCTTCGGGGGAGGCTCCTACAATGAGCAGTTCTTC. This codes for CASSAFGGGSYNEQFF.

As to this clone: The junction and the germline gene differ at one end; a read error may be behind it. V is TRBV7-9 and J is TRBJ2-7, with unresolved D. The CDR3 covers 12 residues. Germline CDR1 SEHNR, CDR2 FQNEAQ (reference sequence). CDR3 nucleotide sequence: TGTTCCAGCAGCTTAGTCTTCGACGAGCAGTACTTC. Translated, it gives CSSSLVFDEQYF.

The table lists this clone with a count of one. This chain uses TRBV5-1 with TRBJ2-7, with D perhaps matching TRBD1 (6 bases). Germline values: CDR1 SGHRS, CDR2 YFSETQ. The length of the CDR3 is 15 residues. V was pared by 4 bases and J by 5 bases, with 19 bases between. Here the CDR3 DNA reads TGCGCCAGCAGCCGTACTGGGACACTAGTGAACGAGCAGTACTTC. It yields the protein CASSRTGTLVNEQYF.